The clone carrying this TCR beta chain came up a few times. This specimen belongs to a study of early T cells in non-severe SARS-CoV-2 infection. Unique molecular identifiers were affixed to single, distinct cDNA molecules. A single record per CDR3 protein comes from TCRdb applying MiXCR to the 5' RACE reads. The sample holds some 54,000 distinct CDR3 sequences, under 10% seen once. Germline V CDR1 and CDR2: SGHRS, YFSETQ. The CDR3 consists of 16 residues. The V gene end was trimmed by 0 bases and the J gene end by 6 bases; junction bases not matched to a gene: 3. The rearrangement uses TRBV5-1 and TRBJ2-1, with 13 bases identical to TRBD2. The sequence was collected from an adult who was a healthcare worker with PCR-confirmed SARS-CoV-2 infection or an uninfected control (not recorded which). Source material: whole blood. The CDR3 protein is CASSLGRTSGSNEQFF. The DNA for the CDR3 is TGCGCCAGCAGCTTGGGTCGGACTAGCGGGAGCAATGAGCAGTTCTTC.